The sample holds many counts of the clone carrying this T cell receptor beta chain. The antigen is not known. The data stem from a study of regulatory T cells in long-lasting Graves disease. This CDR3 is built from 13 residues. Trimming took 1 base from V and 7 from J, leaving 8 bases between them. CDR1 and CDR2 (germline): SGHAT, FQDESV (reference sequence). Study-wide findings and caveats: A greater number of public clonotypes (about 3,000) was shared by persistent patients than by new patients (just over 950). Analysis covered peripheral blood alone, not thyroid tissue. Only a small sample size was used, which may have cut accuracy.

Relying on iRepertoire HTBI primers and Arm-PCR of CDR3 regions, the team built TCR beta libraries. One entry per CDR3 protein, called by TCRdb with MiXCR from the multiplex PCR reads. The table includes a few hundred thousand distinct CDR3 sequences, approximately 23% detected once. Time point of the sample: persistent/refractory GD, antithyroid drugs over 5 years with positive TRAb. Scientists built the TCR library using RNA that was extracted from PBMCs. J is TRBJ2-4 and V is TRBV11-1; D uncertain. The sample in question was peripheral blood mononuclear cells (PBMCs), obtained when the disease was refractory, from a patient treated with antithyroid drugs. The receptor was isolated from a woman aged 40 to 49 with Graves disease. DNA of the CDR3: TGTGCCAGCAGCTTAGAGACCGGGAACATTCAGTACTTC. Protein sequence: CASSLETGNIQYF.